This T cell receptor beta chain was retrieved from a study of T-cell memory formation after mild COVID-19. Study-level results: For contracting clones, CD4+ ones sat mainly in CM and EM, CD8+ in EMRA. Clones shrinking from day 15 to 85 showed even CD4/CD8 mixes; later expanders tilted CD4+.

Using constant-segment primers, 5'RACE produced TCR alpha and TCR beta cDNA libraries carrying sample barcodes and UMIs. TCRdb recomputed calls from the 5' RACE reads with MiXCR, one row per CDR3 protein. The top ten clones hold about 16% of a sample with around 30,000 distinct CDR3 sequences, 12% of them seen once. This clonotype was detected ten times or more. Its antigen is not identified. The CDR3 has 12 amino acids. CDR1 MGHDK and CDR2 SYGVNS come from the germline V gene. V dropped 3 bases and J dropped 9 bases, with 11 bases sitting between them. The sequencing input was PBMCs or a T cell subset sorted from them (not recorded which). The TCR originated in an adult woman who had mild COVID-19 (a few samples of this study predate the infection). Cell type and time point are not known. This rearrangement joins TRBV25-1 to TRBJ1-1; D is uncertain. CDR3 loop: CASSDAELKAFF. The CDR3 DNA is TGTGCCAGCAGTGATGCGGAACTTAAAGCTTTCTTT.